This T cell receptor (beta chain) was captured in a study of blood T cell repertoires in COVID-19. Only in-frame clones appear in the TCRdb table, and some are missing; sequencing was by immunoSEQ multiplex PCR. The repertoire includes around 320,000 clones, roughly 85% of them detected once, and approximately 7.9% sits in the top ten. CDR3 length: 13 residues. Between the trimmed V and J ends, which lost 1 base and 5 bases, there was a span of 6 bases. This TCR derives from a human donor in a cohort sampled during active COVID-19. Sequencing was done on a sample of peripheral blood. The chain is built from TRBV12-3 or TRBV12-4 and TRBJ2-1; D gene uncertain. The CDR3 region is CASSLGLNNEQFF. The CDR3 nucleotides are TGTGCCAGCAGTTTAGGACTTAACAATGAGCAGTTCTTC.